This TCR beta chain comes out of a study of siplizumab effects on memory and regulatory T cells. This CDR3 comprises 14 residues. Germline CDR1 SGHRS, CDR2 YFSETQ. The junction had 6 bases not matched to a gene; V was cut back by 4 bases and J by 5 bases. This table comes from immunoSEQ multiplex PCR, and its TCRdb copy is limited to in-frame clones, with some not included. This sample has some 88,000 clones, with 85% to 90% found just once. This clone showed up just once. This sequence was found in a human donor in good health. V usage is TRBV5-1 and J usage is TRBJ2-5; the match to TRBD1 covers 9 bases. Sequences were obtained from CD4+ T cells sorted from blood. The CDR3 bases are TGCGCCAGCAGCCCGAACAGGGGGCGGGAGACCCAGTACTTC. Residues: CASSPNRGRETQYF.